This TCR beta chain was recorded in a study of monozygotic twins with inflammatory bowel disease. The CDR3 has 15 residues. The germline V gene has CDR1 MNHEY and CDR2 SMNVEV (reference sequence). The unique tags termed UMIs, each holding a 6-nucleotide sample barcode, were added by means of template switching. Reprocessing the 5' RACE reads, TCRdb reports a single entry for every CDR3 protein and omits DNA. This repertoire includes about 330,000 distinct CDR3 sequences. The specimen sequenced was blood. This sequence originates from a human donor with ulcerative colitis or Crohn's disease, or a healthy co-twin of an affected twin (not recorded which). V is TRBV27 and J is TRBJ2-3; the D gene TCRdb calls, TRBD1, cannot be checked with no DNA. The CDR3 here is CASSSGGAYTDTQYF.